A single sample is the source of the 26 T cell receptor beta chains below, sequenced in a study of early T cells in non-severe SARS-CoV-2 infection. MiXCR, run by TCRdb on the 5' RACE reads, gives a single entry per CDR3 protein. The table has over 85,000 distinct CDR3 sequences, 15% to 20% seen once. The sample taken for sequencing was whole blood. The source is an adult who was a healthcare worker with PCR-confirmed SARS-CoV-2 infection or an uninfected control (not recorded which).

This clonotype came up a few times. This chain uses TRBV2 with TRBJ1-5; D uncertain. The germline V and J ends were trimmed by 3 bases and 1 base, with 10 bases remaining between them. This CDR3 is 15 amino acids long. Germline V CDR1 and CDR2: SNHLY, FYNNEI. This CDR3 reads CASSEWRVSNQPQHF. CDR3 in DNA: TGTGCCAGCAGTGAGTGGAGGGTCAGCAATCAGCCCCAGCATTTT.

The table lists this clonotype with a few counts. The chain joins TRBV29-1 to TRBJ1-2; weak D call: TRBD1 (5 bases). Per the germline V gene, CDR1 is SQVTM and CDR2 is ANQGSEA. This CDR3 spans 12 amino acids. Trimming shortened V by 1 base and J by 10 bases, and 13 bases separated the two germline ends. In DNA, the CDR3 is TGCAGCGTTGAAGGCGGCAGGGACGTCTACACCTTC. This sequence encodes CSVEGGRDVYTF.

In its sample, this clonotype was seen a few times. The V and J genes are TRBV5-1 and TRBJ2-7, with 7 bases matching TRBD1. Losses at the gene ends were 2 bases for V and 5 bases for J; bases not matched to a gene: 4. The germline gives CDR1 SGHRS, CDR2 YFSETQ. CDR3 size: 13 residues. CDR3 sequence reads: CASSFLGTDEQYF. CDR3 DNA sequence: TGCGCCAGCAGCTTCCTTGGGACAGACGAGCAGTACTTC.

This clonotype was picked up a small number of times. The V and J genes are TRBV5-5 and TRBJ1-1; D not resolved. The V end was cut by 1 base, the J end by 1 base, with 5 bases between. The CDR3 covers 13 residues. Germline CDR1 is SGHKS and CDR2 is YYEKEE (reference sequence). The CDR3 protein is CASSLMGNTEAFF. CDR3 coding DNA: TGTGCCAGCAGCTTGATGGGGAACACTGAAGCTTTCTTT.

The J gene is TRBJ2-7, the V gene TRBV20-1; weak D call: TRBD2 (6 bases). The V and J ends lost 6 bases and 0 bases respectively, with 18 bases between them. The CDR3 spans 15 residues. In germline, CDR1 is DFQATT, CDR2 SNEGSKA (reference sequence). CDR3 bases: TGCAGTGCCAGGGACTCCTCTTCTAGCTCCTACGAGCAGTACTTC. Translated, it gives CSARDSSSSSYEQYF.

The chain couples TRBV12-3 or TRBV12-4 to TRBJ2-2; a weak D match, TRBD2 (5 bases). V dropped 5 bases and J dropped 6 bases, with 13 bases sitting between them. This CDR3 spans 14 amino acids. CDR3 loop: CASSNSGGSGELFF. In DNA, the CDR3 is TGTGCCAGCAGTAACTCTGGAGGATCCGGGGAGCTGTTTTTT.

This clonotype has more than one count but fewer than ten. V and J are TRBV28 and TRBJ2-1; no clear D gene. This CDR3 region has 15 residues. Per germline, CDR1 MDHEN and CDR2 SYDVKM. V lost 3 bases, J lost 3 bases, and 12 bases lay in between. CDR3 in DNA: TGTGCCAGCAGTTTTTCTGGGGTTGACTACAATGAGCAGTTCTTC. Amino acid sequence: CASSFSGVDYNEQFF.

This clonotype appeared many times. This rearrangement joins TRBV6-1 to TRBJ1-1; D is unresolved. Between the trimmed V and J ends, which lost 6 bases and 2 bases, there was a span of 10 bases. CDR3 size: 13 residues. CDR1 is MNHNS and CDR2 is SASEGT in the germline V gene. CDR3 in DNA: TGTGCCAGCAGCACGGGCCTTAACACTGAAGCTTTCTTT. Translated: CASSTGLNTEAFF.

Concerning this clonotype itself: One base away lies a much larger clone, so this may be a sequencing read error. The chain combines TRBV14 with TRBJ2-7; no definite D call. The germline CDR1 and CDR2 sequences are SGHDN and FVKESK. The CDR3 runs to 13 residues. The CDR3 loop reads CARSHLIPYEQYF. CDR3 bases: TGTGCCAGAAGCCATCTCATCCCTTACGAGCAGTACTTC.

CDR3 DNA: TGCGCCAGCAGCTTGGCCGGACAGGGCGAAGAGACCCAGTACTTC. It translates to CASSLAGQGEETQYF. The chain is built from TRBV5-1 and TRBJ2-5; the match to TRBD1 covers 8 bases. The CDR3 is 15 residues long. Trimming at V came to 0 bases and at J to 3 bases, leaving 4 bases not matched to a gene. Germline V gene data show CDR1 as SGHRS and CDR2 as YFSETQ.

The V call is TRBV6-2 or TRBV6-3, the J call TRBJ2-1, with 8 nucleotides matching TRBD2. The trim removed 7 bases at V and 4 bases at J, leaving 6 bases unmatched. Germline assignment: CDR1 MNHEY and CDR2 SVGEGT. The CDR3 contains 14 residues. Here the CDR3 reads CASTPGLEYNEQFF. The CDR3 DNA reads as TGTGCCAGCACACCGGGACTAGAGTACAATGAGCAGTTCTTC.

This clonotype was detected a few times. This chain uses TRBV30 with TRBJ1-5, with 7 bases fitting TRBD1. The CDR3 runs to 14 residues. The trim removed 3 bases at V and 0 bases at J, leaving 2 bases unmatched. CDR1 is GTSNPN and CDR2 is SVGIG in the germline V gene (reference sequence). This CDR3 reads CAWRQGYSNQPQHF. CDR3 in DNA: TGTGCCTGGAGACAGGGGTATAGCAATCAGCCCCAGCATTTT.

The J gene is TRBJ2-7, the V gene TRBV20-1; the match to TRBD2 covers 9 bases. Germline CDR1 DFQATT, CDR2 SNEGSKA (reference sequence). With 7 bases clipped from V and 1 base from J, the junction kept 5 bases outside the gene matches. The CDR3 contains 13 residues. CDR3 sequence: CSVPSGDSYEQYF. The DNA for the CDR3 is TGCAGTGTCCCTAGCGGGGATTCCTACGAGCAGTACTTC.

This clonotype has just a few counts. CDR3 residues: CASGTGQSEQYF. The CDR3 DNA is TGTGCCTCCGGGACAGGGCAAAGCGAGCAGTACTTC. The chain links TRBV28 to TRBJ2-7; 9 nucleotides match TRBD1. The CDR3 sequence is 12 residues long. J gave up 6 bases and V 11 bases, and 8 bases lay outside the gene matches. Germline CDR1 reads MDHEN; CDR2 reads SYDVKM.

The CDR3 here is CASSERDIGTGELFF. CDR3 coding DNA: TGTGCCAGCAGCGAGCGGGATATAGGGACCGGGGAGCTGTTTTTT. V gene TRBV7-8 combines with J gene TRBJ2-2, with TRBD2 matching 7 bases. The germline CDR1 and CDR2 sequences are SGHVS and FQNEAQ. This CDR3 has 15 residues. Losses at the gene ends were 5 bases for V and 5 bases for J; bases not matched to a gene: 8.

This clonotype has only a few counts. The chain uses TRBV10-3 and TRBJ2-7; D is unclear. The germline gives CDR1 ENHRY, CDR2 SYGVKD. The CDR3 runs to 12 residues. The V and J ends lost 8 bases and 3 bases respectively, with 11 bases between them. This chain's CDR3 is CAISVGSYEQYF. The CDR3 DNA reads TGTGCCATCTCAGTAGGTAGCTACGAGCAGTACTTC.

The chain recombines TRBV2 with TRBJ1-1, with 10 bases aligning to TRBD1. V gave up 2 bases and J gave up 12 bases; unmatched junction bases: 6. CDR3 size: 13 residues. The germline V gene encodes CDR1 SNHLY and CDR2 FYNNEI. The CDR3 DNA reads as TGTGCCAGCAGTGAACGGGGACAGGGGAAGTCTTTCTTT. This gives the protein CASSERGQGKSFF.

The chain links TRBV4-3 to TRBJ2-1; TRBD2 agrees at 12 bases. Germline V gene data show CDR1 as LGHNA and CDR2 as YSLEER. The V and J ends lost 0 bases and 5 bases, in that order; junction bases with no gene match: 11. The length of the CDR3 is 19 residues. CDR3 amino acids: CASSQDRAASGRENNEQFF. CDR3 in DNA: TGCGCCAGCAGCCAAGATCGGGCGGCTAGCGGGAGGGAAAACAATGAGCAGTTCTTC.

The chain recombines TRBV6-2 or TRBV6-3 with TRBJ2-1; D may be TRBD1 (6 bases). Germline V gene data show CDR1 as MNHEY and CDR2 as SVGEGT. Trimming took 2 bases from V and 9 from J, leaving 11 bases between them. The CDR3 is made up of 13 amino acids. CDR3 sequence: CASSYDYRVEQFF. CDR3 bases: TGTGCCAGCAGTTACGATTACAGGGTTGAGCAGTTCTTC.

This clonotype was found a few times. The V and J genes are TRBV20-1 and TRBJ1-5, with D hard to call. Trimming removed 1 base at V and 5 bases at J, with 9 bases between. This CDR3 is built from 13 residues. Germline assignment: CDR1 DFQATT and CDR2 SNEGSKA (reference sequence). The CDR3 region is CSARVGFDQPQHF. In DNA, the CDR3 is TGCAGTGCTAGAGTGGGGTTCGATCAGCCCCAGCATTTT.

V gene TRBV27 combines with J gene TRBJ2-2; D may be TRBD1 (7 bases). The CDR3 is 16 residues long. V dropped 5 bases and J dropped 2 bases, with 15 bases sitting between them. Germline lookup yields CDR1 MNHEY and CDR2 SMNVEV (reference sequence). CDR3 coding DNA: TGTGCCAGCAGTCGCGCAGGGGGACTCAACACCGGGGAGCTGTTTTTT. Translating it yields CASSRAGGLNTGELFF.

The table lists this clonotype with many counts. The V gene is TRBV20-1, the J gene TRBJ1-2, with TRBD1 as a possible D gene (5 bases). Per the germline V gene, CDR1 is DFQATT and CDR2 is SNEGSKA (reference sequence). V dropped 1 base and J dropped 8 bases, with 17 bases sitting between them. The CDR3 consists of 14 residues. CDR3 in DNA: TGCAGTGCTAGAGGGAGTGGGGGACCCCGCGGCTACACCTTC. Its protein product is CSARGSGGPRGYTF.

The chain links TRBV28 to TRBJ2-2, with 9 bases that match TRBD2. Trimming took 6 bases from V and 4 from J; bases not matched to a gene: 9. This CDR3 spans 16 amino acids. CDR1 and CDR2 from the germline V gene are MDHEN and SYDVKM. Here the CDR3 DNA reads TGTGCCAGCAGCCAAACTAGCGGGTCCTTCACCGGGGAGCTGTTTTTT. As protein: CASSQTSGSFTGELFF. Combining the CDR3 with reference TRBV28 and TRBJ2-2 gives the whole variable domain DVKVTQSSRYLVKRTGEKVFLECVQDMDHENMFWYRQDPGLGLRLIYFSYDVKMKEKGDIPEGYSVSREKKERFSLILESASTNQTSMYLCASSQTSGSFTGELFFGEGSRLTVL.

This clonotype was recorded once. The CDR3 region is CASRTRQGRQQYF. In nucleotides, the CDR3 is TGTGCCAGCAGGACCCGACAGGGCCGGCAGCAGTACTTC. The chain employs TRBV12-3 or TRBV12-4 and TRBJ2-7, with 7 bases identical to TRBD1. This CDR3 region has 13 residues. With V trimmed by 6 bases and J by 8 bases, 10 bases remained unmatched.

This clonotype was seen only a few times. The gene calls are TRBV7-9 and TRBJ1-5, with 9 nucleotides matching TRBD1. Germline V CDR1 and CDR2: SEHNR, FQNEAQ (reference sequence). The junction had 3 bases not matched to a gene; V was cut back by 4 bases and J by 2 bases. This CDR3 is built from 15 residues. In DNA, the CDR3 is TGTGCCAGCAGCTCGTGGACAGGGGGCAATCAGCCCCAGCATTTT. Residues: CASSSWTGGNQPQHF.

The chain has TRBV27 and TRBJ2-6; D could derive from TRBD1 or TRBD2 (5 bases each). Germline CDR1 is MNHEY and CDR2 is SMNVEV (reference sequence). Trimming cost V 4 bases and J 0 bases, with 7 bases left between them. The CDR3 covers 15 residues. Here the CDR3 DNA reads TGTGCCAGCAGTTCGGGACCCTCTGGGGCCAACGTCCTGACTTTC. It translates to CASSSGPSGANVLTF. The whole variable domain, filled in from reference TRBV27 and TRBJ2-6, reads EAQVTQNPRYLITVTGKKLTVTCSQNMNHEYMSWYRQDPGLGLRQIYYSMNVEVTDKGDVPEGYKVSRKEKRNFPLILESPSPNQTSLYFCASSSGPSGANVLTFGAGSRLTVL.